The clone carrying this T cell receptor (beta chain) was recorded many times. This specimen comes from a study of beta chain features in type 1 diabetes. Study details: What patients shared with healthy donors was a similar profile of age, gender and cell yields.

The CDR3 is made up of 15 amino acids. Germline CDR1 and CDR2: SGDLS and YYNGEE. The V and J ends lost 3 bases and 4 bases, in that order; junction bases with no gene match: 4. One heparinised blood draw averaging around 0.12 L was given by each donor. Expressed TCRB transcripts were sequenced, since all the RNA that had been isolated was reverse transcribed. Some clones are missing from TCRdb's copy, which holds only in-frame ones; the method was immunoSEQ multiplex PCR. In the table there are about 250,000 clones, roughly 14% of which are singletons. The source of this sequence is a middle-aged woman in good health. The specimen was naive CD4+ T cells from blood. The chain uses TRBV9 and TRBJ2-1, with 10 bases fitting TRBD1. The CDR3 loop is CASSAMGQGYNEQFF. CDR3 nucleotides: TGTGCCAGCAGCGCGATGGGACAGGGGTACAATGAGCAGTTCTTC.